This TCR beta chain was captured by sequencing in a study of blood T cell repertoires in COVID-19 (dated by TCRdb to the early 2020s). About the investigation overall: The collaborator samples originated in the United States, Italy and Spain and spanned the acute and convalescent phases of COVID-19. Where available, HLA class I and class II types were taken from metadata supplied by the sample provider and were not determined by assay-based typing. The material from the prospective study consisted of cDNA or gDNA derived from T cells, B-cell-depleted T cells, or PBMCs. A freely available public database, intended as a resource for researchers studying the immune response to SARS-CoV-2, is where the repertoires were released. Nearly every sample came with metadata listing a de-identified subject ID, COVID-19 status, age in years and sex. Subjects who had been exposed to COVID-19, were actively infected with it, or had recovered from it provided the deeply sampled blood TCRbeta repertoires that made up the dataset. The samples were drawn from two sources: the first 160 participants of the ongoing ImmuneRACE study, and 950 to 1,500 subjects contributed by 6 global collaborators.

The germline V gene encodes CDR1 SGHTA and CDR2 FQGTGA. V is clipped by 4 bases and J by 9 bases, and the sequence between their germline boundaries is 13 bases long. From the cysteine up to the phenylalanine, the CDR3 has a length of 12 residues. Of all the DNA, just the CDR3 is kept, 36 bases in frame from base 1. Paper-wide results and their limitations: How much clinical and demographic metadata was included differed by source and by participant, and the metadata was provided uncurated.

One collaborating source in Seattle enrolled patients while the patients were actively infected and followed the patients over time throughout the course of disease. Whole blood was collected in K2EDTA tubes by collaborating institutions according to the institutions' own protocols. For TCRbeta analysis, collaborator samples were shipped as frozen whole blood, as isolated PBMCs, or as DNA extracted from either sample type. Comment on this clone: Its antigen is unknown. Base qualities are not provided; no much larger clone lies one nucleotide away.

TCRbeta CDR3 regions were amplified from genomic DNA using the immunoSEQ Assay, a bias-controlled multiplex PCR. In the paper's pipeline: Nucleated cell counts per sample were estimated from amplification of reference gene primers within the assay. Sequence reads were collapsed and filtered to measure the absolute abundance of every unique TCRbeta CDR3 rearrangement. For each sample, productive Simpson clonality was calculated as the square root of Simpson's diversity index over productive rearrangements. TCRdb took this table from immuneACCESS and kept in-frame rearrangements with V and J called. Such tables lack part of the clones; where checked against another copy, unresolved V genes explain under half of the gap, and the rest is unexplained. The DNA gave D and trimming, while V, J and clone size come from that table. The sample yields 150,000 to 250,000 clones; 94% were counted once. Roughly 0.76% of the sample lies in the top ten.

The sequence joins TRBV7-3 to TRBJ2-7; TRBD2 is a weak D gene call, 5 bases matching. The sample comprised peripheral blood. The receptor was isolated from a man aged 30 to 45 with COVID-19, enrolled during active disease. The CDR3 is CASSSGSGRQYF. The DNA reads as follows: TGTGCCAGCAGCTCCGGCAGTGGGAGGCAGTACTTC.